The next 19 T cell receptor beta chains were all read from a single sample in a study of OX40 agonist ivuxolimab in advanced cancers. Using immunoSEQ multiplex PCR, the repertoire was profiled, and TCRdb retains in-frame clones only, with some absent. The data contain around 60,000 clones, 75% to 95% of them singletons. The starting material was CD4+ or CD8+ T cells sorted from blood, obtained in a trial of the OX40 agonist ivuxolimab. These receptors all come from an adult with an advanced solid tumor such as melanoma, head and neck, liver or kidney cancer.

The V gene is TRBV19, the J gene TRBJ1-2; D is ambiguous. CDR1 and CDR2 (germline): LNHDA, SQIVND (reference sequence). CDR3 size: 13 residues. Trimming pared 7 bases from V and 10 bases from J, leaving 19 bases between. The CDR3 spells CASTNYFGSYYTF. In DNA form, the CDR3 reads TGTGCCAGTACCAATTATTTCGGGAGCTACTACACCTTC.

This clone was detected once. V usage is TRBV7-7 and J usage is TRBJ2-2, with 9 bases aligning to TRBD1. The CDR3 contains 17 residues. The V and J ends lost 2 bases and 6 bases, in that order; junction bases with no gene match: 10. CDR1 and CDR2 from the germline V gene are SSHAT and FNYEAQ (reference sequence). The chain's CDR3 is CASSLSWDRVSAGELFF. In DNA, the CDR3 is TGTGCCAGCAGCTTATCTTGGGACAGGGTCTCGGCCGGGGAGCTGTTTTTT.

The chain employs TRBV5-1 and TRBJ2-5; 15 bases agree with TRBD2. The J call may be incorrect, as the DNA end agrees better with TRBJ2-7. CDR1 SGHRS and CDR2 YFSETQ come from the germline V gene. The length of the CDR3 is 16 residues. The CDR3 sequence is CASSPGLAGGFYEQYF. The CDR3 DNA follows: TGCGCCAGCAGCCCGGGACTAGCGGGAGGCTTTTACGAGCAGTACTTC.

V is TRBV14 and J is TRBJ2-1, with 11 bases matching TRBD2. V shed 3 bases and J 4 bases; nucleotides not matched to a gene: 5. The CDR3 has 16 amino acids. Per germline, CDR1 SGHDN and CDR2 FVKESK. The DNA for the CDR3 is TGTGCCAGCAGCCATAGGGGGACTAGCGGTTACAATGAGCAGTTCTTC. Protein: CASSHRGTSGYNEQFF. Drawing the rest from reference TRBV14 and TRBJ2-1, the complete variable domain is EAGVTQFPSHSVIEKGQTVTLRCDPISGHDNLYWYRRVMGKEIKFLLHFVKESKQDESGMPNNRFLAERTGGTYSTLKVQPAELEDSGVYFCASSHRGTSGYNEQFFGPGTRLTVL.

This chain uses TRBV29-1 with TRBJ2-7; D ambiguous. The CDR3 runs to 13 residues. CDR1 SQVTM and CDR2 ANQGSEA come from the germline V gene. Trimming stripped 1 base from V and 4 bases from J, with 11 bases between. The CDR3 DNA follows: TGCAGCGTTGAAGGTTCCTTCGGTTACGAGCAGTACTTC. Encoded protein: CSVEGSFGYEQYF.

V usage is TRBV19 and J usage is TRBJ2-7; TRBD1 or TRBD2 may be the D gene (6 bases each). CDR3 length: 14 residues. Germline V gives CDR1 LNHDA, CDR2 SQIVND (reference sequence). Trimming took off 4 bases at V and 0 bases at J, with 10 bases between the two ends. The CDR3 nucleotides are TGTGCCAGTAGTAAGGGGGGTGACTCCTACGAGCAGTACTTC. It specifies CASSKGGDSYEQYF.

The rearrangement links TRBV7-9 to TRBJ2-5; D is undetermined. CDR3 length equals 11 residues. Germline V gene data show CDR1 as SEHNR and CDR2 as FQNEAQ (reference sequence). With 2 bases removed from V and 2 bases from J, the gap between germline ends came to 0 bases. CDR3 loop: CASSLQETQYF. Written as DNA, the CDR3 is TGTGCCAGCAGCTTACAAGAGACCCAGTACTTC.

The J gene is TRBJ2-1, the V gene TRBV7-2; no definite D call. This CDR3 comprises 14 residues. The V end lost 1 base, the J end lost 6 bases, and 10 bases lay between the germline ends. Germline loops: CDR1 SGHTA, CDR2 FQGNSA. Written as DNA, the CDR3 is TGTGCCAGCAGCTTAGATACCAGTAGCAATGAGCAGTTCTTC. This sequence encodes CASSLDTSSNEQFF.

Here the CDR3 DNA reads TGTGCCAGCAGCTCACCACCTAGCGGGAGCTATAATGAGCAGTTCTTC. Protein sequence: CASSSPPSGSYNEQFF. The rearrangement links TRBV5-4 to TRBJ2-1; 10 bases match TRBD2. The CDR3 sequence is 16 residues long. Germline V gene lookup returns CDR1 SGHNT and CDR2 YYREEE (reference sequence). V shed 3 bases, J shed 7 bases, and the junction held 10 bases outside the gene matches.

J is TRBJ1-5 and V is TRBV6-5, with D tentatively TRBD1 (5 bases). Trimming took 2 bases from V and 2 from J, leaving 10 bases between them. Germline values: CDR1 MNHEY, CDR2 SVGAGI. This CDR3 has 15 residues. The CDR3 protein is CASSYRGNGNQPQHF. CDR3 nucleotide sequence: TGTGCCAGCAGTTACAGGGGAAATGGCAATCAGCCCCAGCATTTT.

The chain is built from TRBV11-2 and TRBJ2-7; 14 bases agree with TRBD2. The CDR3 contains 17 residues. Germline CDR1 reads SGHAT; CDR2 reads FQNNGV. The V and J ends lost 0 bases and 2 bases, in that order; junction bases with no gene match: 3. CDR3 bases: TGTGCCAGCAGCTTAGACCGGGGACTAGCGGGGGCCTACGAGCAGTACTTC. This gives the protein CASSLDRGLAGAYEQYF.

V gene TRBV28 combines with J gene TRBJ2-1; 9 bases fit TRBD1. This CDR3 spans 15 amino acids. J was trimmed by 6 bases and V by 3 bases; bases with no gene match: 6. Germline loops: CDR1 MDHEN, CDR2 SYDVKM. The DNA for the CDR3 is TGTGCCAGCAGTTTTGGGGGGACAGGGTTCAATGAGCAGTTCTTC. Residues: CASSFGGTGFNEQFF.

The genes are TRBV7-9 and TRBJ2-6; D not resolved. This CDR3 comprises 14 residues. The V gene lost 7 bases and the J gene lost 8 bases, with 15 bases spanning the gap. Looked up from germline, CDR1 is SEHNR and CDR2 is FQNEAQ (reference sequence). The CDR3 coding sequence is TGTGCCAGCAACGGCGACACTGGCCCCAACGTCCTGACTTTC. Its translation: CASNGDTGPNVLTF.

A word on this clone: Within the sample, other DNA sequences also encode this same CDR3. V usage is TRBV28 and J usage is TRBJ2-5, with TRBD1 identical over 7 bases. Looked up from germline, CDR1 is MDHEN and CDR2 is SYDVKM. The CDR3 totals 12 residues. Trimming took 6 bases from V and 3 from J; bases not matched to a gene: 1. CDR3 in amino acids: CASSQGEETQYF. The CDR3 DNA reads TGTGCCAGCAGCCAGGGGGAAGAGACCCAGTACTTC.

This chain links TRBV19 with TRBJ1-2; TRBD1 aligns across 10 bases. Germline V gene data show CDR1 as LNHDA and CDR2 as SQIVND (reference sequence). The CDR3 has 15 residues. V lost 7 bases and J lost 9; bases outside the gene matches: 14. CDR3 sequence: CASNTGTGERFSYTF. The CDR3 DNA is TGTGCCAGTAACACCGGGACAGGGGAACGCTTTAGCTACACCTTC. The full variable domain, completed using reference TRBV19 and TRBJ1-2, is DGGITQSPKYLFRKEGQNVTLSCEQNLNHDAMYWYRQDPGQGLRLIYYSQIVNDFQKGDIAEGYSVSREKKESFPLTVTSAQKNPTAFYLCASNTGTGERFSYTFGSGTRLTVV.

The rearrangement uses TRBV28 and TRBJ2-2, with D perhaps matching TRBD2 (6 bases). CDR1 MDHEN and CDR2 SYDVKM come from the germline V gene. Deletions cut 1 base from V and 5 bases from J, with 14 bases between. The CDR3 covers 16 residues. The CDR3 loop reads CASSLFGGGRTGELFF. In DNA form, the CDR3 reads TGTGCCAGCAGTTTATTCGGCGGAGGGAGGACCGGGGAGCTGTTTTTT.

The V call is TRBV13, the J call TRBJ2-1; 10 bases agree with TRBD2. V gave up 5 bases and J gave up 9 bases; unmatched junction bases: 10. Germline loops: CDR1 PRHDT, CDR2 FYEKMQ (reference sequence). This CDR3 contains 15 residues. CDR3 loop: CASSQNLAGDAEQFF. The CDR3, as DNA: TGTGCCAGCAGCCAGAACCTAGCGGGAGACGCTGAGCAGTTCTTC. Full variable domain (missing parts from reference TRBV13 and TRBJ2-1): AAGVIQSPRHLIKEKRETATLKCYPIPRHDTVYWYQQGPGQDPQFLISFYEKMQSDKGSIPDRFSAQQFSDYHSELNMSSLELGDSALYFCASSQNLAGDAEQFFGPGTRLTVL.

CDR3 DNA: TGTGCCAGCATTCGTGGCGGGACAGGGTTCTCCTACGAGCAGTACTTC. Translated: CASIRGGTGFSYEQYF. The chain is built from TRBV28 and TRBJ2-7; 9 bases are a match to TRBD1. CDR1 is MDHEN and CDR2 is SYDVKM in the germline V gene. V lost 7 bases to trimming and J lost 0 bases; unmatched junction nucleotides: 10. The CDR3 has 16 residues.

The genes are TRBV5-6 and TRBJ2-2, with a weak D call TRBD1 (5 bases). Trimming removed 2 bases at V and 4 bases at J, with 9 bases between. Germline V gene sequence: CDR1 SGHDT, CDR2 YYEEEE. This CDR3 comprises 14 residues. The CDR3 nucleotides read TGTGCCAGCAGCTTTTTAACAGGCACCGGGGAGCTGTTTTTT. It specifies CASSFLTGTGELFF.